These 22 T cell receptor beta chains were all obtained from the same sample, sequenced in a study of cytomegalovirus exposure and HLA in healthy donors (dated by TCRdb to 2017 to 2019). Library method: the immunoSEQ multiplex PCR assay. A mixture of 60 forward primers for TCR Vbeta segments and 13 reverse primers for TCR Jbeta segments was used in the multiplex PCR. Drawn from immuneACCESS, this table holds only the in-frame rearrangements with V and J called that TCRdb kept. Clones are partly lost; checked studies trace under half to an unresolved V gene and leave the rest unexplained. The sample table records 200,000 or so clones; 82% of these occur just once. The top ten hold roughly 0.097% of the sample. The material sequenced was PBMCs. These receptors all stem from a boy younger than 10 in good health and CMV-seronegative.

Turning to this clone: An end of the junction differs from the germline gene, which may be a read error. This chain joins TRBV7-2 and TRBJ2-3; 13 bases match TRBD2. The CDR3 runs to 13 residues. Germline V gives CDR1 SGHTA, CDR2 FQGNSA. This CDR3 reads CASSSIGTSGVGF. The DNA of the CDR3 is TGTGCCAGCAGCTCGATCGGGACTAGCGGGGTAGGTTTT.

The V gene is TRBV19, the J gene TRBJ1-1; tentatively, D is TRBD1 (6 bases). Trimming left V 5 bases short and J 3 bases short, with 10 bases between. CDR3 size: 13 residues. The V gene's germline CDR1 is LNHDA and CDR2 SQIVND (reference sequence). The CDR3 DNA follows: TGTGCCAGTAGTTCGAGGGGGTACACTGAAGCTTTCTTT. It is translated as CASSSRGYTEAFF.

The chain is built from TRBV6-4 and TRBJ2-2; TRBD2 matches at 8 bases. This CDR3 spans 20 amino acids. The trim removed 7 bases at V and 0 bases at J, leaving 19 bases unmatched. Germline loops: CDR1 MRHNA, CDR2 SNTAGT. The CDR3: CASTDPLRAGATANTGELFF. CDR3 DNA sequence: TGTGCCAGCACCGACCCCTTAAGAGCGGGGGCCACCGCGAACACCGGGGAGCTGTTTTTT.

This rearrangement joins TRBV5-1 to TRBJ1-2; 7 bases are shared with TRBD1. Germline loops: CDR1 SGHRS, CDR2 YFSETQ. J was trimmed by 2 bases and V by 5 bases; bases with no gene match: 9. The CDR3 sequence is 15 residues long. CDR3 nucleotide sequence: TGCGCCAGCAGGTTTGCGACAGGGATGAACTATGGCTACACCTTC. As protein: CASRFATGMNYGYTF.

V is TRBV6-5 and J is TRBJ1-1; perhaps TRBD1 as D (5 bases). The ends were cut back, 6 bases at V and 3 bases at J, with 11 bases in the middle. There are 13 residues in the CDR3. Germline-derived CDR1 and CDR2 are MNHEY and SVGAGI. This CDR3 reads CASSQSGDTEAFF. The CDR3 DNA reads TGTGCCAGCAGCCAGTCGGGGGACACTGAAGCTTTCTTT.

The V call is TRBV7-9, the J call TRBJ1-2, with D perhaps TRBD1 (5 bases). V shed 0 bases and J shed 5 bases, with 7 bases lying between them. This CDR3 has 13 residues. Germline values: CDR1 SEHNR, CDR2 FQNEAQ (reference sequence). The CDR3 loop is CASSLAGGYGYTF. The CDR3 DNA reads TGTGCCAGCAGCTTAGCTGGGGGGTATGGCTACACCTTC. Drawing the rest from reference TRBV7-9 and TRBJ1-2, the complete variable domain is DTGVSQNPRHKITKRGQNVTFRCDPISEHNRLYWYRQTLGQGPEFLTYFQNEAQLEKSRLLSDRFSAERPKGSFSTLEIQRTEQGDSAMYLCASSLAGGYGYTFGSGTRLTVV.

V is TRBV10-3 and J is TRBJ2-2; 7 bases map to TRBD2. After removal of 5 bases from V and 4 bases from J, the junction contained 10 bases not matched to a gene. CDR1 is ENHRY, CDR2 SYGVKD, per germline. The CDR3 consists of 16 residues. The CDR3: CAISSIPGGGTGELFF. The CDR3 nucleotides are TGTGCCATCAGTTCCATTCCGGGGGGAGGCACCGGGGAGCTGTTTTTT.

The rearrangement links TRBV5-8 to TRBJ1-4; D perhaps matches TRBD1 (6 bases). The V and J ends lost 2 bases and 5 bases respectively, with 16 bases between them. The CDR3 sequence is 16 residues long. CDR1 and CDR2 from the germline V gene are SGHTS and YDEGEE. This chain's CDR3 is CASSFSGQNSNEKLFF. The CDR3 nucleotides are TGTGCCAGCAGCTTTTCCGGACAGAATTCGAATGAAAAACTGTTTTTT.

V usage is TRBV21-1 and J usage is TRBJ2-3; the tabulated D call, TRBD1, remains unverified against the DNA. TRBV21-1 is a pseudogene. CDR3 length: 18 amino acids. The CDR3: CASSKEGGALRITDTQYF. The CDR3 DNA reads as TGTGCCAGCAGCAAAGAGGGTGGGGCACTCAGAATCACAGATACGCAGTATTTT.

The chain is built from TRBV18 and TRBJ2-6; D unresolved. The CDR3 covers 15 residues. CDR1 KGHSH and CDR2 LQKENI come from the germline V gene. The V gene lost 4 bases and the J gene lost 2 bases, with 9 bases spanning the gap. The CDR3 DNA is TGTGCCAGCTCACAAGGCGGAACTGGGGCCAACGTCCTGACTTTC. The encoded protein is CASSQGGTGANVLTF.

The J gene is TRBJ2-3, the V gene TRBV7-2, with D possibly being TRBD1 (6 bases). The V end was cut by 5 bases, the J end by 2 bases, with 14 bases between. Germline V gene data show CDR1 as SGHTA and CDR2 as FQGNSA. This CDR3 is built from 15 residues. The CDR3, as DNA: TGTGCCAGCAGCCTCCAGGTGGGGGCCACAGATACGCAGTATTTT. Residues: CASSLQVGATDTQYF.

This clone occurred a few times. The chain joins TRBV6-1 to TRBJ1-2; D ambiguous. Trimming shortened V by 2 bases and J by 8 bases, and 15 bases separated the two germline ends. Germline CDR1 reads MNHNS; CDR2 reads SASEGT. CDR3 length equals 14 residues. This chain's CDR3 is CASSERAGSGGYTF. The CDR3 DNA reads as TGTGCCAGCAGTGAAAGGGCGGGTTCTGGAGGCTACACCTTC.

The chain is built from TRBV10-3 and TRBJ1-1; 8 positions agree with TRBD1. The CDR3 loop spans 14 amino acids. With V trimmed by 6 bases and J by 1 base, 4 bases remained unmatched. Per the germline V gene, CDR1 is ENHRY and CDR2 is SYGVKD. The CDR3 is CAIRTGTGNTEAFF. DNA of the CDR3: TGTGCCATCAGGACCGGGACAGGGAACACTGAAGCTTTCTTT.

V is TRBV7-9 and J is TRBJ1-3; TRBD1 might be the D (5 bases). The V gene's germline CDR1 is SEHNR and CDR2 FQNEAQ (reference sequence). V lost 5 bases and J 2 bases, leaving 13 bases between the germline ends. The CDR3 is 15 amino acids. This chain's CDR3 is CASSPSGGAGNTIYF. CDR3 sequence (DNA): TGTGCCAGCAGCCCGTCCGGGGGGGCTGGAAACACCATATATTTT.

Here the CDR3 reads CASELGSGTEAFF. CDR3 DNA sequence: TGTGCCAGTGAATTGGGGTCGGGGACTGAAGCTTTCTTT. The chain employs TRBV25-1 and TRBJ1-1; D remains ambiguous. Trimming stripped 9 bases from V and 5 bases from J, with 16 bases between. The length of the CDR3 is 13 residues. CDR1 and CDR2 from the germline V gene are MGHDK and SYGVNS.

For the CDR3, the DNA is TGTGCCAGCAGCTTGGGAGAGCCCCCTGGGCCCCAGCATTTT. This codes for CASSLGEPPGPQHF. This rearrangement joins TRBV7-8 to TRBJ1-5, with D unresolved. Germline CDR1 is SGHVS and CDR2 is FQNEAQ. This CDR3 comprises 14 residues. V gave up 3 bases and J gave up 9 bases, with 15 bases separating them.

The CDR3 protein is CASRNYFGNTIYF. As DNA, the CDR3 is TGTGCCAGTCGGAACTATTTTGGAAACACCATATATTTT. This chain uses TRBV2 with TRBJ1-3; D not certain. The CDR3 runs to 13 residues. Germline CDR1 and CDR2: SNHLY and FYNNEI. Deletions cut 9 bases from V and 3 bases from J, with 12 bases between.

The chain combines TRBV21-1 with TRBJ1-6. TRBV21-1 is given as a pseudogene. CDR3 length: 15 amino acids. The CDR3 loop reads CASSKDGGYNSPLHF. The CDR3 coding sequence is TGTGCCAGCAGCAAAGACGGGGGGTATAATTCACCCCTCCACTTT.

This clone has only a few counts. This chain uses TRBV5-1 with TRBJ1-4, with 11 bases aligning to TRBD1. CDR1 and CDR2 (germline): SGHRS, YFSETQ. The CDR3 consists of 15 residues. Losses at the gene ends were 3 bases for V and 7 bases for J; bases not matched to a gene: 5. The CDR3 loop is CASSSAGTGGEKLFF. The CDR3 DNA is TGCGCCAGCAGCTCGGCCGGGACAGGGGGTGAAAAACTGTTTTTT.

This chain links TRBV7-9 with TRBJ2-1, with D possibly matching TRBD2 (5 bases). V dropped 5 bases and J dropped 9 bases, with 20 bases sitting between them. The germline V gene encodes CDR1 SEHNR and CDR2 FQNEAQ (reference sequence). This CDR3 region has 15 residues. CDR3 nucleotides: TGTGCCAGCAGCCCCTCGGGGTGGGGATGGGGTGAGCAGTTCTTC. Translation: CASSPSGWGWGEQFF. Full variable domain (rest looked up from reference TRBV7-9 and TRBJ2-1): DTGVSQNPRHKITKRGQNVTFRCDPISEHNRLYWYRQTLGQGPEFLTYFQNEAQLEKSRLLSDRFSAERPKGSFSTLEIQRTEQGDSAMYLCASSPSGWGWGEQFFGPGTRLTVL.

The CDR3 nucleotides are TGTGCCAGCAGTGCAGGGCCGAATGGCTACACCTTC. Protein product: CASSAGPNGYTF. This chain joins TRBV2 and TRBJ1-2, with D possibly being TRBD1 (5 bases). The CDR3 extends over 12 amino acids. Germline V gives CDR1 SNHLY, CDR2 FYNNEI. The V gene lost 4 bases and the J gene lost 6 bases, with 9 bases spanning the gap.

V usage is TRBV5-6 and J usage is TRBJ2-5; a possible D gene is TRBD2 (6 bases). Germline V gene data show CDR1 as SGHDT and CDR2 as YYEEEE. V was shortened by 4 bases and J by 3 bases, with 10 bases between the two germline ends. This CDR3 is 13 amino acids long. This chain's CDR3 is CASSPGLEETQYF. The DNA for the CDR3 is TGTGCCAGCAGCCCGGGACTGGAAGAGACCCAGTACTTC.